The rows below give T cell receptor beta chains drawn from one sample of a study of T-cell reconstitution after alpha-beta-depleted transplantation in children. TCRdb fed the PCR reads into MiXCR, producing one record per CDR3 protein. The table shows hundreds of thousands of distinct CDR3 sequences, with roughly 16% occurring only once. The input for sequencing was PBMCs, mostly from graft donor cells, taken 360 days after TCRalphabeta/CD19-depleted stem cell transplant. These receptors all stem from a male patient aged 2-15 years who had a stem cell transplant for acute lymphoblastic leukemia, so the T cells may come from the graft donor. The CDR3 runs from the conserved cysteine through the conserved F or W. Fields, in order: CDR3 DNA, CDR3 protein, D gene, J gene, clone size, V gene. A D gene is named only where the DNA matches it firmly. Rows may omit the clone size; those that give it use once, few, many or a size class.

CDR3 DNA: TGTGCCAGCAGGACAGGGCGGGACTGGCAAGAGACCCAGTACTTC
CDR3 protein: CASRTGRDWQETQYF
D gene: .
J gene: TRBJ2-5
clone size: few
V gene: TRBV28

CDR3 DNA: TGTGCCAGCAGTTCCGGGACAGTGGGCACAGATACGCAGTATTTT
CDR3 protein: CASSSGTVGTDTQYF
D gene: TRBD1
J gene: TRBJ2-3
clone size: .
V gene: TRBV28

CDR3 DNA: TGCGCCAGCAGCGGACAGGGCACTCAGCCCCAGCATTTT
CDR3 protein: CASSGQGTQPQHF
D gene: TRBD1
J gene: TRBJ1-5
clone size: .
V gene: TRBV4-1

CDR3 DNA: TGTGCCAGCCTAGTACGGGTCTCTGGAAACACCATATATTTT
CDR3 protein: CASLVRVSGNTIYF
D gene: .
J gene: TRBJ1-3
clone size: .
V gene: TRBV12-3/TRBV12-4

CDR3 DNA: TGTGCCAGCAGTCGTGGGGGATCAGATACGCAGTATTTT
CDR3 protein: CASSRGGSDTQYF
D gene: .
J gene: TRBJ2-3
clone size: .
V gene: TRBV6-2/TRBV6-3

CDR3 DNA: TGTGCCAGCAGACCTAGCGTGCCGAGCGGGGAGCTGTTTTTT
CDR3 protein: CASRPSVPSGELFF
D gene: .
J gene: TRBJ2-2
clone size: few
V gene: TRBV5-5

CDR3 DNA: TGCAGCGTTCACGGACCCTACAATGAGCAGTTCTTC
CDR3 protein: CSVHGPYNEQFF
D gene: .
J gene: TRBJ2-1
clone size: .
V gene: TRBV29-1

CDR3 DNA: TGTGCCAGCAGCTTAGGCAGACCTGAGCAGTTCTTC
CDR3 protein: CASSLGRPEQFF
D gene: .
J gene: TRBJ2-1
clone size: few
V gene: TRBV7-9

CDR3 DNA: TGTGCCACCAGCGGGACTAGCCAAGAGACCCAGTACTTC
CDR3 protein: CATSGTSQETQYF
D gene: TRBD2
J gene: TRBJ2-5
clone size: few
V gene: TRBV15

CDR3 DNA: TGTGCCAGCAACCCCCCGTGGGGGGGTCAGTACAATGAGCAGTTCTTC
CDR3 protein: CASNPPWGGQYNEQFF
D gene: TRBD2
J gene: TRBJ2-1
clone size: .
V gene: TRBV7-9

CDR3 DNA: TGCGCCAGCAGCCCCGGGCGGACAGCTACCGGAAACACCATATATTTT
CDR3 protein: CASSPGRTATGNTIYF
D gene: .
J gene: TRBJ1-3
clone size: few
V gene: TRBV5-1

CDR3 DNA: TGTGCCAGCAGTTACTCGACTGGAGGAGAAAATCAGCCCCAGCATTTT
CDR3 protein: CASSYSTGGENQPQHF
D gene: .
J gene: TRBJ1-5
clone size: few
V gene: TRBV6-2/TRBV6-3

CDR3 DNA: TGTGCCAGCAGTTGGAGGGCCGGGCGGGGGGAGCTGTTTTTT
CDR3 protein: CASSWRAGRGELFF
D gene: .
J gene: TRBJ2-2
clone size: .
V gene: TRBV12-3/TRBV12-4

CDR3 DNA: TGTGCCAGCAGCTTCCAAAGCTCCTACGAGCAGTACTTC
CDR3 protein: CASSFQSSYEQYF
D gene: .
J gene: TRBJ2-7
clone size: many
V gene: TRBV7-2

CDR3 DNA: TGTGCCAGCAGAACAAACGAGCGGGGACCTCCCTACAATGAGCAGTTCTTC
CDR3 protein: CASRTNERGPPYNEQFF
D gene: TRBD2
J gene: TRBJ2-1
clone size: few
V gene: TRBV7-9

CDR3 DNA: TGCGCCAGCAGAAAACAGGAAGGGCGAAACATTCAGTACTTC
CDR3 protein: CASRKQEGRNIQYF
D gene: .
J gene: TRBJ2-4
clone size: many
V gene: TRBV5-1

CDR3 DNA: TGTGCCAGCAGCTACCGACTCCTCTACAATGAGCAGTTCTTC
CDR3 protein: CASSYRLLYNEQFF
D gene: .
J gene: TRBJ2-1
clone size: .
V gene: TRBV7-9

CDR3 DNA: TGTGCCAGCAGTCATCCCGACAGCTCCATGAACACTGAAGCTTTCTTT
CDR3 protein: CASSHPDSSMNTEAFF
D gene: .
J gene: TRBJ1-1
clone size: few
V gene: TRBV12-3/TRBV12-4

CDR3 DNA: TGCAGCGTTGGGGGTCTCTACAATGAGCAGTTCTTC
CDR3 protein: CSVGGLYNEQFF
D gene: .
J gene: TRBJ2-1
clone size: many
V gene: TRBV29-1

CDR3 DNA: TGCGCCAGCAGCCAAGGACTGGGTCTAGTTCGTCTCTACGAGCAGTACTTC
CDR3 protein: CASSQGLGLVRLYEQYF
D gene: .
J gene: TRBJ2-7
clone size: few
V gene: TRBV4-1

CDR3 DNA: TGCAGTGCTAGAGTTGGCGGGACCAAAAGACACAATGAGCAGTTCTTC
CDR3 protein: CSARVGGTKRHNEQFF
D gene: .
J gene: TRBJ2-1
clone size: few
V gene: TRBV20-1

CDR3 DNA: TGTGCCAGCAGTAGGGGGGCCCCCAATCAGCCCCAGCATTTT
CDR3 protein: CASSRGAPNQPQHF
D gene: .
J gene: TRBJ1-5
clone size: .
V gene: TRBV12-3/TRBV12-4

CDR3 DNA: TGTGCCAGCAGCTTAGGGGCCCCGCAGGGAAAACCTGAAGCTTTCTTT
CDR3 protein: CASSLGAPQGKPEAFF
D gene: .
J gene: TRBJ1-1
clone size: once
V gene: TRBV7-9

CDR3 DNA: TGCGCCAGCAGCCAAGGCCTGCTAGTCAATGAGCAGTTCTTC
CDR3 protein: CASSQGLLVNEQFF
D gene: .
J gene: TRBJ2-1
clone size: .
V gene: TRBV4-3